This T cell receptor (beta chain) derives from a study of a mutant IDH1 vaccine in newly diagnosed glioma. Clones were sequenced by immunoSEQ multiplex PCR, and TCRdb holds only the in-frame ones, with some missing. Here the sample spans about 47,000 clones, 85% to 90% being singletons. Noted time point: week 35, safety follow-up. Vaccination comprised doses that each held 300 ug of mutant IDH1 20-mer peptide, plus topical imiquimod. The CDR3 consists of 15 residues. CDR1 is SGHAT and CDR2 is FQNNGV in the germline V gene. Trimming took 3 bases from V and 7 from J; bases not matched to a gene: 9. As regards this clone: What it binds is not known.

The V call is TRBV11-2, the J call TRBJ2-5, with TRBD2 matching over 9 bases. This receptor was identified in a woman in her forties with glioma. Specimen: PBMCs, collected from a glioma patient whose treatment included an IDH1 peptide vaccine. CDR3 sequence: CASSLNRLAARTQYF. CDR3 coding DNA: TGTGCCAGCAGCTTGAACAGACTAGCGGCCCGGACCCAGTACTTC.